This T cell receptor (beta chain) is drawn from a study of identifying expanded T cells in peripheral blood. Germline V gene sequence: CDR1 SGHVS, CDR2 FNYEAQ. CDR3 size: 17 residues. Trimming cost V 1 base and J 7 bases, with 19 bases left between them. Sequenced by immunoSEQ multiplex PCR; TCRdb stores in-frame clones only, minus some. The sample contains more than 50,000 clones, approximately 82% of which appear only once. This receptor was identified in a person between 18 and 75 years old in good health. The chain has TRBV7-6 and TRBJ1-4, with D possibly matching TRBD1 (5 bases). Sample: blood. The CDR3 protein is CASSLGDQGRAFEKLFF. CDR3 coding DNA: TGTGCCAGCAGCTTAGGGGACCAGGGCAGGGCATTTGAAAAACTGTTTTTT.